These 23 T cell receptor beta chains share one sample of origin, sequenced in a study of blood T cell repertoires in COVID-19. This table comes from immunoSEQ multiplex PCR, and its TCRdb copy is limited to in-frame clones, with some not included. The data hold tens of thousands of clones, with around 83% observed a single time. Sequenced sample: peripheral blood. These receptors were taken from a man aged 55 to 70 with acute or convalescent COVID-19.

The CDR3 nucleotides are TGTGCCAGCAGCCCCTCGCCTCCCCTCGGAGGTGAAAAACTGTTTTTT. Translation: CASSPSPPLGGEKLFF. The V and J genes are TRBV7-9 and TRBJ1-4; D is undetermined. CDR1 is SEHNR, CDR2 FQNEAQ, per germline (reference sequence). With 5 bases removed from V and 7 bases from J, the gap between germline ends came to 20 bases. The CDR3 spans 16 residues.

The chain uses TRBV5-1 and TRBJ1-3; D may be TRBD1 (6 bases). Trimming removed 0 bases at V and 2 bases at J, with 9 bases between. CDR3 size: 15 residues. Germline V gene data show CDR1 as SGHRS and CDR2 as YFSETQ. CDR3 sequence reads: CASSLDGQTGNTIYF. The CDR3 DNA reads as TGCGCCAGCAGCTTGGACGGACAGACTGGAAACACCATATATTTT.

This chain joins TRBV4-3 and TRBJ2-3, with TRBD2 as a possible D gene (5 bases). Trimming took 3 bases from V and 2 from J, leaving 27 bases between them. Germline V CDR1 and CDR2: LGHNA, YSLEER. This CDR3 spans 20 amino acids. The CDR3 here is CASSHDTSWRTEGTTDTQYF. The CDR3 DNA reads TGCGCCAGCAGCCATGACACCTCATGGAGGACCGAAGGAACCACAGATACGCAGTATTTT.

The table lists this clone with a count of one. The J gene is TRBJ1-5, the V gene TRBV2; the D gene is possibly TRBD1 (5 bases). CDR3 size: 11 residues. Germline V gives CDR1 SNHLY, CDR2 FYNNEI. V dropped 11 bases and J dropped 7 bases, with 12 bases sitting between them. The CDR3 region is CASGGNQPQHF. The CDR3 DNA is TGTGCCTCTGGGGGGAACCAGCCCCAGCATTTT. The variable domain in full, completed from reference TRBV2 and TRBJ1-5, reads EPEVTQTPSHQVTQMGQEVILRCVPISNHLYFYWYRQILGQKVEFLVSFYNNEISEKSEIFDDQFSVERPDGSNFTLKIRSTKLEDSAMYFCASGGNQPQHFGDGTRLSIL.

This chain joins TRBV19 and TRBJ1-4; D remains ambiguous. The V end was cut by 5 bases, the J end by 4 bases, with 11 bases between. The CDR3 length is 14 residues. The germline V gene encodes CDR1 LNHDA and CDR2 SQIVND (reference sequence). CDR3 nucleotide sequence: TGTGCCAGTAGTCTTACACAATTTAATGAAAAACTGTTTTTT. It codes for CASSLTQFNEKLFF.

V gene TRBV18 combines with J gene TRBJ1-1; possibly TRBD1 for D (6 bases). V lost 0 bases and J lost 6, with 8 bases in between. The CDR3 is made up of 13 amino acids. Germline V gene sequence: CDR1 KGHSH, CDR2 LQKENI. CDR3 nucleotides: TGTGCCAGCTCACCACCGGGACACCCTGAAGCTTTCTTT. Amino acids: CASSPPGHPEAFF.

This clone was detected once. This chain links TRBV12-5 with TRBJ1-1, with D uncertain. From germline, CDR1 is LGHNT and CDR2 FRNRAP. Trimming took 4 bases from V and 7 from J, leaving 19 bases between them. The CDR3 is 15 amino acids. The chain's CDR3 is CASGSPSPREGEAFF. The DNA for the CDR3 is TGTGCTAGTGGTTCCCCCTCCCCAAGAGAGGGTGAAGCTTTCTTT.

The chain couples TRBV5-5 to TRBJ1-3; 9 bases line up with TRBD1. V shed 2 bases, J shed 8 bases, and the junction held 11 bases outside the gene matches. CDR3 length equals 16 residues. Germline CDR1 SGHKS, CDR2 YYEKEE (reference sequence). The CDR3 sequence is CASSFDPWTGVDTIYF. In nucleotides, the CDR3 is TGTGCCAGCAGCTTCGACCCGTGGACAGGGGTGGACACCATATATTTT.

CDR3 in DNA: TGTGCCAGCAGCCAAAGAGGGGGCGAGCAGTACTTC. Translated: CASSQRGGEQYF. The rearrangement uses TRBV6-5 and TRBJ2-7, with a possible D match to TRBD1 (6 bases). The V and J ends lost 6 bases and 6 bases respectively, with 12 bases between them. Looked up from germline, CDR1 is MNHEY and CDR2 is SVGAGI. CDR3 size: 12 residues.

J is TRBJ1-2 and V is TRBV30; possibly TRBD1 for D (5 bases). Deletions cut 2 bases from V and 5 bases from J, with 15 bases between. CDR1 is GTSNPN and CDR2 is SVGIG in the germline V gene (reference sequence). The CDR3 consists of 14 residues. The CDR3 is CAWSKGRATYGYTF. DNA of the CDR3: TGTGCCTGGAGTAAGGGCAGGGCGACTTATGGCTACACCTTC.

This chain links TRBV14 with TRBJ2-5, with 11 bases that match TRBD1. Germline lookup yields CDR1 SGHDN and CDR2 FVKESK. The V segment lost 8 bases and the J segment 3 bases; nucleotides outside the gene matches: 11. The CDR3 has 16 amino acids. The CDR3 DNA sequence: TGTGCCAGCCGAAAATCTGGACAGGGGGCCAAAGAGACCCAGTACTTC. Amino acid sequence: CASRKSGQGAKETQYF.

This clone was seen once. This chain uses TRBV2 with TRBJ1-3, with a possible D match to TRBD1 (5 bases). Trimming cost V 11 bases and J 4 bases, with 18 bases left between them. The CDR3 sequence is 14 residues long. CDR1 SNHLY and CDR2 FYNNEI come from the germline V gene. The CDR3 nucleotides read TGTGCCTCGGAGGGGAGGCGCTCCGGAAACACCATATATTTT. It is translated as CASEGRRSGNTIYF. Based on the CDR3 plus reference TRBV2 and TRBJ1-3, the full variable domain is EPEVTQTPSHQVTQMGQEVILRCVPISNHLYFYWYRQILGQKVEFLVSFYNNEISEKSEIFDDQFSVERPDGSNFTLKIRSTKLEDSAMYFCASEGRRSGNTIYFGEGSWLTVV.

The CDR3 DNA sequence: TGTGCCAGCAGCCAGCACATGAACACTGAAGCTTTCTTT. Residues: CASSQHMNTEAFF. This sequence joins TRBV14 and TRBJ1-1; no firm D call. Germline CDR1 and CDR2: SGHDN and FVKESK. CDR3 length: 13 residues. Deletions cut 3 bases from V and 0 bases from J, with 5 bases between.

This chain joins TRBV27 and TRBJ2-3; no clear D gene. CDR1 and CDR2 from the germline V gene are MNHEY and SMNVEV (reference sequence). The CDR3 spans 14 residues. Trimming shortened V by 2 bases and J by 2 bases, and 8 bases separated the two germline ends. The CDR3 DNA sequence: TGTGCCAGCAGTTTAGATCTAGACACAGATACGCAGTATTTT. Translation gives CASSLDLDTDTQYF.

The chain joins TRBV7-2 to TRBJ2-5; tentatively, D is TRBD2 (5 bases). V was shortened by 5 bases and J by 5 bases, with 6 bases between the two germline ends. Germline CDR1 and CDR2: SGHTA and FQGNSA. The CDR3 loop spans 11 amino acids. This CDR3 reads CASSTRETQYF. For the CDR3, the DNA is TGTGCCAGCAGCACTAGGGAGACCCAGTACTTC.

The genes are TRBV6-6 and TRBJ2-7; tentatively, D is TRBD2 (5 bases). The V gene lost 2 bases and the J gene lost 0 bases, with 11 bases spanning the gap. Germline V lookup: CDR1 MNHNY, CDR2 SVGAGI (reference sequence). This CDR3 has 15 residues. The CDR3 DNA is TGTGCCAGCAGTTACGGACTGTACAGCTCCTACGAGCAGTACTTC. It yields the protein CASSYGLYSSYEQYF.

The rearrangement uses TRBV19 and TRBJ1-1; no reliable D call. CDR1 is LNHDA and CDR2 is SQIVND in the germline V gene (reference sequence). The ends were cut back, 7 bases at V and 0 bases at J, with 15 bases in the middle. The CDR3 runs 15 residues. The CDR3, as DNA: TGTGCCAGTATTTACCGGGAGGGTATGAACACTGAAGCTTTCTTT. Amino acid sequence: CASIYREGMNTEAFF.

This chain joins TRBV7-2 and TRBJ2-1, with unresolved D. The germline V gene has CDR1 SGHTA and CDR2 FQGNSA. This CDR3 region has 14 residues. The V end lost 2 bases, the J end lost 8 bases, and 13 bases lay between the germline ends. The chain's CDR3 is CASSLRGRPDEQFF. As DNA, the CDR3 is TGTGCCAGCAGCTTAAGAGGTAGGCCGGATGAGCAGTTCTTC.

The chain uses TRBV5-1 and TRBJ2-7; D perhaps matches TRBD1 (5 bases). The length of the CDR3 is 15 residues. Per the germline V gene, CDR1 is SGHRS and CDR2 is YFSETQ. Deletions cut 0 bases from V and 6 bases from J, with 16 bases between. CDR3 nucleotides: TGCGCCAGCAGCTTGGGCCAAGGGGTCTCTAGCGAGCAGTACTTC. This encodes CASSLGQGVSSEQYF.

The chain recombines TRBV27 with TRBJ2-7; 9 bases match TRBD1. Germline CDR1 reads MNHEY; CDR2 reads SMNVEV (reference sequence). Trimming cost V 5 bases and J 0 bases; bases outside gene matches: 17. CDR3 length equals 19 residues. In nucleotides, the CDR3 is TGTGCCAGCAGTAAGGACAGGGGTGTTGGGGTTTTACACTCCTACGAGCAGTACTTC. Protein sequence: CASSKDRGVGVLHSYEQYF.

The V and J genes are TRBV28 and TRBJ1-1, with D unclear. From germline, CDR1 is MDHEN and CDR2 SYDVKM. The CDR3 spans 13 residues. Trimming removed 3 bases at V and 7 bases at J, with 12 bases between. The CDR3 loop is CASSLRREIEAFF. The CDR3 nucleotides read TGTGCCAGCAGTTTGAGGCGGGAGATTGAAGCTTTCTTT.

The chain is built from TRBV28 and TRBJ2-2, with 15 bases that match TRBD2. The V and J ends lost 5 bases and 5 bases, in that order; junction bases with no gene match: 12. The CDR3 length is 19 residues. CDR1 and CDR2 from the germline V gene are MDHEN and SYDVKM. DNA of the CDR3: TGTGCCAGCAGTGTCCCCCCGGGACTAGCGGGAGGAAGAACCGGGGAGCTGTTTTTT. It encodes CASSVPPGLAGGRTGELFF.

This CDR3 is CASRQQGAYEQYF. In DNA form, the CDR3 reads TGTGCCAGCAGGCAACAGGGGGCCTACGAGCAGTACTTC. The rearrangement links TRBV5-4 to TRBJ2-7, with TRBD1 identical over 8 bases. Germline V gene lookup returns CDR1 SGHNT and CDR2 YYREEE (reference sequence). Unmatched junction bases numbered 3, after V lost 5 bases and J lost 2 bases. This CDR3 region has 13 residues.